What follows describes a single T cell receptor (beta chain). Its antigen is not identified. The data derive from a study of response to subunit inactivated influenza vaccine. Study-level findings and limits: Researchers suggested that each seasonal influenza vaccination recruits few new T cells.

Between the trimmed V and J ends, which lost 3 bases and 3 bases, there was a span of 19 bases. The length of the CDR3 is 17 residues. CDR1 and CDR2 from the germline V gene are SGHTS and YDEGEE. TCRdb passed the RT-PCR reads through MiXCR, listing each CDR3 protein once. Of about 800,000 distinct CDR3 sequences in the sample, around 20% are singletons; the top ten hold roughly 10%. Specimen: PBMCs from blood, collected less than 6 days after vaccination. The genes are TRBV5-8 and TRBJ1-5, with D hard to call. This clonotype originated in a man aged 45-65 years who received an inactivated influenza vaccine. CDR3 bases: TGTGCCAGCAGCTATGGGCTAGCGGGCAGTTACAATCAGCCCCAGCATTTT. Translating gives CASSYGLAGSYNQPQHF.